These 30 T cell receptor beta chains originate from one sample sequenced in a study of shared clonotypes between healthy human individuals. The assay was immunoSEQ multiplex PCR, and TCRdb's table has in-frame clones only and misses some. Of 900,000 to 1,200,000 clones in the sample, about four fifths are singletons; the top ten hold 0.6% to 0.75%. Sequencing used memory CD4+ T cells from PBMCs. The subset was: CD45RA-negative fraction. These receptors were collected from a man aged 18 to 30 in good health. Some clones in this sample may be carry-over from other donors' samples.

This clone has a handful of counts. The rearrangement uses TRBV7-8 and TRBJ2-2; D gene unclear. Germline CDR1 and CDR2: SGHVS and FQNEAQ. Trimming stripped 1 base from V and 0 bases from J, with 9 bases between. CDR3 size: 16 residues. CDR3 residues: CASSLELFANTGELFF. The CDR3 DNA sequence: TGTGCCAGCAGCTTAGAGCTGTTCGCGAACACCGGGGAGCTGTTTTTT.

This chain connects TRBV9 to TRBJ2-1; no definite D call. This CDR3 has 17 amino acids. From germline, CDR1 is SGDLS and CDR2 YYNGEE. Trimming removed 4 bases from V and 8 bases from J, with 25 bases in between. CDR3 nucleotide sequence: TGTGCCAGCAGCCCCACAATCCCGGGTGCGGCGCCCGATGAGCAGTTCTTC. The encoded protein is CASSPTIPGAAPDEQFF.

This sequence joins TRBV6-1 and TRBJ2-5; TRBD1 matches at 7 bases. This CDR3 contains 12 residues. V lost 8 bases and J lost 2; bases outside the gene matches: 2. Germline lookup yields CDR1 MNHNS and CDR2 SASEGT. The DNA of the CDR3 is TGTGCCAGCCGGGACAGACAAGAGACCCAGTACTTC. This encodes CASRDRQETQYF.

The genes are TRBV28 and TRBJ2-3; D not resolved. Trimming removed 5 bases from V and 10 bases from J, with 13 bases in between. The CDR3 runs 12 residues. In germline, CDR1 is MDHEN, CDR2 SYDVKM. The CDR3 sequence is CASSPRQGSQYF. CDR3 sequence (DNA): TGTGCCAGCAGTCCCCGGCAAGGCTCGCAGTATTTT.

The chain is built from TRBV18 and TRBJ2-1, with TRBD1 matching over 11 bases. Germline V gene sequence: CDR1 KGHSH, CDR2 LQKENI. Trimming removed 4 bases from V and 5 bases from J; junction bases left unmatched: 4. The CDR3 is made up of 15 amino acids. The CDR3 nucleotides are TGTGCCAGCTCACGAGGACAGGGGGCTGACAATGAGCAGTTCTTC. Its translation is CASSRGQGADNEQFF.

V gene TRBV27 combines with J gene TRBJ2-3; perhaps TRBD2 as D (6 bases). This CDR3 has 13 amino acids. V lost 8 bases, J lost 5 bases, and 14 bases lay in between. The germline CDR1 and CDR2 sequences are MNHEY and SMNVEV (reference sequence). The CDR3 DNA reads TGTGCCAGCGTCATGGCCGGGGGAGATACGCAGTATTTT. It translates to CASVMAGGDTQYF.

The CDR3 DNA is TGTGCCAGCAGCTATCAAGAGGGGACCCAGTACTTC. This encodes CASSYQEGTQYF. The gene calls are TRBV11-1 and TRBJ2-5; the D gene is possibly TRBD2 (5 bases). V was trimmed by 4 bases and J by 7 bases, leaving 10 bases between them. This CDR3 comprises 12 residues. Germline assignment: CDR1 SGHAT and CDR2 FQDESV (reference sequence).

A remark on this clone: This specimen includes other DNA sequences encoding the same CDR3. This chain links TRBV30 with TRBJ2-3, with D hard to call. V lost 0 bases to trimming and J lost 3 bases, with 7 bases between them. Germline CDR1 GTSNPN, CDR2 SVGIG (reference sequence). The CDR3 covers 13 residues. The CDR3 DNA is TGTGCCTGGAGTGTGGCTGGGACAGATACGCAGTATTTT. As protein: CAWSVAGTDTQYF.

V is TRBV7-8 and J is TRBJ2-1; D is undetermined. The V gene's germline CDR1 is SGHVS and CDR2 FQNEAQ. V lost 8 bases to trimming and J lost 7 bases, with 9 bases between them. This CDR3 has 11 residues. The CDR3 DNA is TGTGCCAGCCGATTGGGGAATGAGCAGTTCTTC. It translates to CASRLGNEQFF.

This clone appeared a few times. V and J are TRBV18 and TRBJ1-4; 7 bases line up with TRBD1. Germline CDR1 reads KGHSH; CDR2 reads LQKENI. Trimming took 4 bases from V and 4 from J; bases not matched to a gene: 6. The CDR3 has 15 residues. CDR3 sequence (DNA): TGTGCCAGCTCACTGAGGGACAGCGATAATGAAAAACTGTTTTTT. Protein product: CASSLRDSDNEKLFF.

The chain links TRBV11-3 to TRBJ2-2; tentative D call: TRBD2 (5 bases). The length of the CDR3 is 14 residues. V was pared by 3 bases and J by 7 bases, with 12 bases between. Germline loops: CDR1 SGHNT, CDR2 YENEEA. CDR3 nucleotide sequence: TGTGCCAGCAGCTTTGGCGGCCGGGGCGGGGAGCTGTTTTTT. Translating gives CASSFGGRGGELFF.

V gene TRBV13 combines with J gene TRBJ2-1; D gene uncertain. The CDR3 loop spans 13 amino acids. Germline CDR1 PRHDT, CDR2 FYEKMQ (reference sequence). V was clipped by 7 bases and J by 4 bases, with 11 bases between them. The CDR3 DNA reads TGTGCCAGCACCCGCCGAAAGTACAATGAGCAGTTCTTC. Protein: CASTRRKYNEQFF.

This clone was picked up a small number of times. This chain uses TRBV5-6 with TRBJ2-5; a possible D gene is TRBD1 (6 bases). The better agreement between TRBJ2-7 and the DNA end casts doubt on the J call. This CDR3 is 14 amino acids long. CDR1 is SGHDT, CDR2 YYEEEE, per germline. Here the CDR3 reads CASSLPGVPYEQYF. CDR3 sequence (DNA): TGTGCCAGCAGCTTGCCAGGGGTACCCTACGAGCAGTACTTC.

The chain has TRBV7-8 and TRBJ2-1; D may correspond to TRBD1 or TRBD2 (5 bases each). Trimming left V 6 bases short and J 0 bases short, with 21 bases between. CDR3 length equals 18 residues. From germline, CDR1 is SGHVS and CDR2 FQNEAQ. CDR3 sequence (DNA): TGTGCCAGCAGAACGCCCCCGGGACCCACCCGCTCCTACAATGAGCAGTTCTTC. Translating gives CASRTPPGPTRSYNEQFF.

This clone was seen a few times. J is TRBJ2-2 and V is TRBV7-3; D gene ambiguous. CDR3 length: 13 residues. Per the germline V gene, CDR1 is SGHTA and CDR2 is FQGTGA. The germline V and J ends were trimmed by 4 bases and 9 bases, with 12 bases remaining between them. CDR3 coding DNA: TGTGCCAGCAGCTCGACAATTGACAGGGAGCTGTTTTTT. As protein: CASSSTIDRELFF. Full variable domain (missing parts from reference TRBV7-3 and TRBJ2-2): GAGVSQTPSNKVTEKGKYVELRCDPISGHTALYWYRQSLGQGPEFLIYFQGTGAADDSGLPNDRFFAVRPEGSVSTLKIQRTERGDSAVYLCASSSTIDRELFFGEGSRLTVL.

The rearrangement uses TRBV11-2 and TRBJ1-2; 7 bases fit TRBD1. The CDR3 consists of 14 residues. Per germline, CDR1 SGHAT and CDR2 FQNNGV. Trimming cost V 6 bases and J 2 bases; bases outside gene matches: 6. The CDR3 DNA is TGTGCCAGCAGTAGGGGGCCAGCGAACTATGGCTACACCTTC. Translating gives CASSRGPANYGYTF. The variable domain in full, completed from reference TRBV11-2 and TRBJ1-2, reads EAGVAQSPRYKIIEKRQSVAFWCNPISGHATLYWYQQILGQGPKLLIQFQNNGVVDDSQLPKDRFSAERLKGVDSTLKIQPAKLEDSAVYLCASSRGPANYGYTFGSGTRLTVV.

The chain carries TRBV7-3 and TRBJ2-1, with D unresolved. The CDR3 loop spans 13 amino acids. Between the trimmed V and J ends, which lost 4 bases and 2 bases, there was a span of 6 bases. The V gene's germline CDR1 is SGHTA and CDR2 FQGTGA. CDR3 in DNA: TGTGCCAGCAGCTCCACGACCTACAATGAGCAGTTCTTC. Translating it yields CASSSTTYNEQFF.

With respect to this clone: A much more abundant neighbour one base away suggests this may be a read error. Here the CDR3 omits its conserved ending phenylalanine or tryptophan, so a read error is the likely source. The V gene is TRBV5-1, the J gene TRBJ2-7; 10 bases align to TRBD2. The CDR3 sequence is 14 residues long. Germline values: CDR1 SGHRS, CDR2 YFSETQ. The J segment lost 4 bases and the V segment lost 2 bases, leaving 3 bases of the junction unmatched. The CDR3 DNA follows: TGCGCCAGCAGCTTTCGAGCGGGAGGGTACGAGCAGTACCTC. Translated, it gives CASSFRAGGYEQYL.

The chain couples TRBV5-8 to TRBJ2-3, with D perhaps TRBD1 (5 bases). CDR3 size: 15 residues. In germline, CDR1 is SGHTS, CDR2 YDEGEE. The germline V and J ends were trimmed by 0 bases and 2 bases, with 10 bases remaining between them. CDR3 DNA sequence: TGTGCCAGCAGCTTGGCCAGGGATCCCACAGATACGCAGTATTTT. Protein product: CASSLARDPTDTQYF.

This clone appeared a few times. The rearrangement uses TRBV5-1 and TRBJ2-2; D not certain. The CDR3 sequence is 16 residues long. Trimming cost V 3 bases and J 0 bases, with 12 bases left between them. CDR1 and CDR2 from the germline V gene are SGHRS and YFSETQ. CDR3 nucleotides: TGCGCCAGCAGCTCGAGGACCACTTCGAACACCGGGGAGCTGTTTTTT. It yields the protein CASSSRTTSNTGELFF.

The gene calls are TRBV7-9 and TRBJ1-4, with TRBD1 as a possible D gene (5 bases). V shed 5 bases and J shed 5 bases, with 15 bases lying between them. The CDR3 length is 15 residues. The germline V gene has CDR1 SEHNR and CDR2 FQNEAQ (reference sequence). This CDR3 reads CASSPRTGPNEKLFF. CDR3 nucleotide sequence: TGTGCCAGCAGCCCCAGGACGGGACCAAATGAAAAACTGTTTTTT.

The chain recombines TRBV29-1 with TRBJ2-1; the D gene is possibly TRBD2 (6 bases). The CDR3 consists of 16 residues. The V and J ends lost 0 bases and 1 base respectively, with 13 bases between them. Germline V CDR1 and CDR2: SQVTM, ANQGSEA. The CDR3 sequence is CSVEDRGAGSYNEQFF. The CDR3 coding sequence is TGCAGCGTTGAAGATCGAGGGGCGGGATCCTACAATGAGCAGTTCTTC.

This sequence joins TRBV19 and TRBJ1-1; a weak D match, TRBD1 (6 bases). V was shortened by 8 bases and J by 1 base, with 20 bases between the two germline ends. Germline V CDR1 and CDR2: LNHDA, SQIVND (reference sequence). The CDR3 is 16 amino acids. CDR3 region: CASRSPLTGGNTEAFF. The CDR3 coding sequence is TGTGCCAGTCGCTCTCCCTTGACAGGCGGGAACACTGAAGCTTTCTTT.

CDR3 sequence: CSVDSSGRGREQYF. The CDR3 nucleotides read TGCAGCGTTGATAGTAGCGGGCGTGGGAGGGAGCAGTACTTC. This chain uses TRBV29-1 with TRBJ2-7, with TRBD2 matching over 7 bases. CDR1 is SQVTM, CDR2 ANQGSEA, per germline. Trimming took 3 bases from V and 7 from J; bases not matched to a gene: 12. This CDR3 has 14 residues.

For this clone: A much larger clone lies one base from this, so it may be a read error. V gene TRBV28 combines with J gene TRBJ2-1; D uncertain. This CDR3 has 13 residues. Germline assignment: CDR1 MDHEN and CDR2 SYDVKM. Here the CDR3 DNA reads TGTGCCAGCAGTTTTGGTTATTACAATAAGCAGTTCTTC. Its protein product is CASSFGYYNKQFF.

The rearrangement links TRBV28 to TRBJ1-2; 8 bases agree with TRBD1. V lost 5 bases, J lost 10 bases, and 15 bases stayed unmatched. The germline CDR1 and CDR2 sequences are MDHEN and SYDVKM. The CDR3 is 15 amino acids. CDR3 nucleotides: TGTGCCAGCAGTCTATACCGCTCGACAGGGGTTCTCTACACCTTC. It codes for CASSLYRSTGVLYTF.

CDR3 nucleotide sequence: TGTGCCAGCAGCTTTGGGACCCAGTACTTC. This encodes CASSFGTQYF. The chain joins TRBV6-5 to TRBJ2-5, with unresolved D. Germline V gives CDR1 MNHEY, CDR2 SVGAGI. Deletions cut 6 bases from V and 7 bases from J, with 6 bases between. CDR3 length: 10 residues.

V gene TRBV4-3 combines with J gene TRBJ2-1; no firm D call. CDR3 length equals 15 residues. V gave up 1 base and J gave up 4 bases, with 11 bases separating them. Germline-derived CDR1 and CDR2 are LGHNA and YSLEER. CDR3 protein: CASSQAGSWYNEQFF. CDR3 coding DNA: TGCGCCAGCAGCCAAGCGGGTTCGTGGTACAATGAGCAGTTCTTC.

This chain connects TRBV11-2 to TRBJ1-2, with no clear D. Germline V gives CDR1 SGHAT, CDR2 FQNNGV. The CDR3 is 13 amino acids. The germline V and J ends were trimmed by 5 bases and 2 bases, with 9 bases remaining between them. The CDR3, as DNA: TGTGCCAGCAGCCAAGACGGCAACTATGGCTACACCTTC. Protein: CASSQDGNYGYTF.

The V gene is TRBV5-1, the J gene TRBJ1-1; 10 nucleotides line up with TRBD1. The CDR3 contains 14 residues. The V gene's germline CDR1 is SGHRS and CDR2 YFSETQ. V shed 4 bases, J shed 5 bases, and the junction held 5 bases outside the gene matches. The DNA for the CDR3 is TGCGCCAGCAGCACCGGACAGGGGGGTACTGAAGCTTTCTTT. Amino acids: CASSTGQGGTEAFF. The complete variable domain, with remaining parts taken from reference TRBV5-1 and TRBJ1-1, reads KAGVTQTPRYLIKTRGQQVTLSCSPISGHRSVSWYQQTPGQGLQFLFEYFSETQRNKGNFPGRFSGRQFSNSRSEMNVSTLELGDSALYLCASSTGQGGTEAFFGQGTRLTVV.